This TCR beta chain was observed in a study of blood T cell repertoires in COVID-19 (dated by TCRdb to about 2020). About the investigation overall: Collaborator samples came from the United States, Italy and Spain and covered acute and convalescent phases of COVID-19. The material from the prospective study consisted of cDNA or gDNA derived from T cells, B-cell-depleted T cells, or PBMCs. Subjects who had been exposed to COVID-19, were actively infected with it, or had recovered from it provided the deeply sampled blood TCRbeta repertoires that made up the dataset. The repertoires were released in a freely available public database intended as a resource for research on the immune response to SARS-CoV-2. Samples were obtained from the ongoing ImmuneRACE study (first 160 participants) and from some 1,200 subjects provided by 6 global collaborators. Nearly every sample came with metadata listing a de-identified subject ID, COVID-19 status, age in years and sex. HLA class I and class II types, where available, came from metadata supplied by the sample provider rather than from assay-based typing. What the work shows at the level of the full study, not this receptor alone: The quantity of clinical and demographic metadata differed by source and by participant and was supplied without curation.

The immunoSEQ Assay, a bias-controlled multiplex PCR, was used to amplify TCRbeta CDR3 regions from genomic DNA. Processing in the source paper ran as follows. Within the assay, amplification of reference gene primers was used to estimate how many nucleated cells each sample contained. To quantify the absolute abundance of each unique TCRbeta CDR3 rearrangement, sequence reads were collapsed and filtered. For each sample, productive Simpson clonality was calculated as the square root of Simpson's diversity index across productive rearrangements. TCRdb took over this immuneACCESS table, retaining in-frame rearrangements with V and J assigned. Such tables are incomplete; in checked studies, under half of the missing clones stem from an unresolved V gene, and the remainder is unexplained. The D gene and trimming were derived from the DNA, and the V and J assignments and clone size from that table. The sample table lists 250,000 to 300,000 clones, 65% to 90% of them with a count of one. The biggest ten clones account for 2.5% to 3% of the sample.

Collaborating institutions collected whole blood in K2EDTA tubes following their own protocols. Collaborator samples were shipped for TCRbeta analysis as frozen whole blood, isolated PBMCs, or DNA extracted from either sample type. CDR1 is given as SGHTA and CDR2 as FQGNSA, both from the germline V gene. The CDR3, cysteine through phenylalanine, is 16 amino acids long. Left in the record is the CDR3 DNA by itself, 48 bases read in frame from the first base. V was cut back by 1 base and J by 2 bases, leaving a gap of 14 bases between them. On this clone: The antigen this receptor binds is unknown. No clone much larger than this one lies a single base away; base qualities are absent.

The sample consisted of peripheral blood. The rearranged segments are TRBV7-2 and TRBJ1-2; TRBD1 might be the D gene, on 6 matching bases. The TCR was taken from a woman aged 55-70 years with active or convalescent COVID-19. CDR3 region: CASSLGGVTGNYGYTF. The nucleotide sequence reads TGTGCCAGCAGCTTAGGTGGTGTTACAGGGAACTATGGCTACACCTTC.